A single sample gave rise to the 9 T cell receptor beta chains below, sequenced in a study of T-cell reconstitution after alpha-beta-depleted transplantation in children. Researchers prepared the TCRbeta library using unique molecular identifiers, the study reports. TCRdb used MiXCR to reprocess the PCR reads, holding one entry per CDR3 protein. The repertoire includes more than 400,000 distinct CDR3 sequences, roughly 43% of them detected once, and 25% to 30% sits in the top ten. Sample: PBMCs, taken before TCRalphabeta/CD19-depleted stem cell transplant. Receptors were obtained from a girl aged 2 to 9 with aplastic anemia, due to receive a stem cell transplant.

The chain couples TRBV20-1 to TRBJ2-1; TRBD1 might be the D (6 bases). V lost 8 bases and J 4 bases, leaving 12 bases between the germline ends. The germline V gene encodes CDR1 DFQATT and CDR2 SNEGSKA (reference sequence). The CDR3 is 12 amino acids. CDR3 amino acids: CSTQQGYNEQFF. The CDR3 nucleotides read TGCAGTACCCAACAGGGTTACAATGAGCAGTTCTTC.

The table lists this clonotype with many counts. CDR3 sequence: CASTDGGAFF. CDR3 bases: TGTGCCAGCACCGACGGGGGGGCTTTCTTT. This chain joins TRBV12-3 or TRBV12-4 and TRBJ1-1; a possible D gene is TRBD1 (5 bases). V was clipped by 7 bases and J by 11 bases, with 11 bases between them. The CDR3 is 10 residues long.

The table lists this clonotype with a few counts. This sequence joins TRBV10-3 and TRBJ2-7; no firm D call. V lost 4 bases to trimming and J lost 0 bases, with 7 bases between them. The CDR3 consists of 13 residues. The germline gives CDR1 ENHRY, CDR2 SYGVKD. The CDR3 DNA is TGTGCCATCAGTGGACCGGACTCCTACGAGCAGTACTTC. Protein: CAISGPDSYEQYF.

The chain couples TRBV29-1 to TRBJ2-7, with TRBD2 matching 7 bases. Germline-derived CDR1 and CDR2 are SQVTM and ANQGSEA. Trimming at V came to 6 bases and at J to 6 bases, leaving 8 bases not matched to a gene. The CDR3 is made up of 12 amino acids. The CDR3 loop is CSVSIGEGEQYF. CDR3 DNA: TGCAGCGTGTCAATCGGGGAGGGCGAGCAGTACTTC.

This clonotype was observed many times. This chain joins TRBV20-1 and TRBJ2-3; 7 bases are shared with TRBD1. Losses at the gene ends were 6 bases for V and 5 bases for J; bases not matched to a gene: 14. Germline CDR1 reads DFQATT; CDR2 reads SNEGSKA (reference sequence). The CDR3 is 15 residues long. For the CDR3, the DNA is TGCAGTGCCGAGTCGGAGGCAGGGGGACGAGATACGCAGTATTTT. It yields the protein CSAESEAGGRDTQYF.

The chain has TRBV7-3 and TRBJ2-2; possibly TRBD1 for D (6 bases). The CDR3 is 15 amino acids. Germline V gives CDR1 SGHTA, CDR2 FQGTGA. V was cut by 4 bases and J by 5 bases, with 14 bases left in between. CDR3 in DNA: TGTGCCAGCAGCTCAGACCAGGGGCGGACCGGGGAGCTGTTTTTT. It yields the protein CASSSDQGRTGELFF.

The J gene is TRBJ2-1, the V gene TRBV12-3 or TRBV12-4; D may be TRBD2 (5 bases). The CDR3 totals 15 residues. V shed 2 bases and J shed 5 bases, with 13 bases lying between them. CDR3 residues: CASSLSGSGDNEQFF. CDR3 coding DNA: TGTGCCAGCAGTTTATCGGGATCGGGCGACAATGAGCAGTTCTTC.

The chain uses TRBV5-1 and TRBJ2-1; D not resolved. Germline CDR1 SGHRS, CDR2 YFSETQ. V was clipped by 0 bases and J by 5 bases, with 3 bases between them. The CDR3 loop spans 12 amino acids. The CDR3 DNA reads as TGCGCCAGCAGCTTGGGGCACAATGAGCAGTTCTTC. Its protein is CASSLGHNEQFF.

This clonotype was seen a handful of times. This CDR3 is CASSLIGTRRDTQYF. Here the CDR3 DNA reads TGTGCCAGCAGTTTGATAGGCACCCGTAGGGATACGCAGTATTTT. V is TRBV12-3 or TRBV12-4 and J is TRBJ2-3; no reliable D call. The V gene lost 3 bases and the J gene lost 6 bases, with 16 bases spanning the gap. The CDR3 consists of 15 residues.